Each of the 7 T cell receptor beta chains below was sequenced from the same sample in a study of CD4 T cells in relation to SARS-CoV-2 and coronaviruses. Profiling relied on immunoSEQ multiplex PCR, and the TCRdb table lists in-frame clones only, not all of them. The top ten hold roughly 3% of the sample, which has 35,000 to 40,000 clones, roughly 88% seen once. Sequencing was carried out using memory CD4+ T cells from PBMCs. The source is an adult with COVID-19.

V is TRBV7-8 and J is TRBJ2-3, with D uncertain. The CDR3 totals 11 residues. Trimming removed 5 bases from V and 6 bases from J, with 6 bases in between. Germline V CDR1 and CDR2: SGHVS, FQNEAQ. CDR3 residues: CASSRADTQYF. The CDR3 nucleotides are TGTGCCAGCAGCCGCGCGGATACGCAGTATTTT.

The CDR3 DNA reads as TGTGCCAGCAGCCCGATTCAATCGTCTTCCTCCGGGGAGCTGTTTTTT. The encoded protein is CASSPIQSSSSGELFF. The rearrangement uses TRBV5-5 and TRBJ2-2; no clear D gene. CDR1 is SGHKS, CDR2 YYEKEE, per germline (reference sequence). The CDR3 consists of 16 residues. Trimming removed 4 bases at V and 6 bases at J, with 19 bases between.

V is TRBV13 and J is TRBJ2-7; D remains unclear. Germline V CDR1 and CDR2: PRHDT, FYEKMQ (reference sequence). V was shortened by 4 bases and J by 0 bases, with 4 bases between the two germline ends. The CDR3 runs to 12 residues. The CDR3 reads CASSSFSYEQYF. The CDR3 nucleotides read TGTGCCAGCAGCTCTTTCTCCTACGAGCAGTACTTC.

This chain joins TRBV24-1 and TRBJ1-2, with TRBD1 as a possible D gene (5 bases). The CDR3 consists of 13 residues. Trimming took off 3 bases at V and 8 bases at J, with 12 bases between the two ends. Germline V CDR1 and CDR2: KGHDR, SFDVKD. The CDR3 nucleotides are TGTGCCACCAGTGATACAGGTTCTGCGGGCTACACCTTC. Amino acid sequence: CATSDTGSAGYTF.

The gene calls are TRBV30 and TRBJ2-2, with a weak D call TRBD2 (5 bases). The CDR3 has 13 residues. CDR1 and CDR2 (germline): GTSNPN, SVGIG (reference sequence). V was trimmed by 4 bases and J by 7 bases, leaving 13 bases between them. In DNA form, the CDR3 reads TGTGCCTGGACCAAACGGGGAGTCGGGGAGCTGTTTTTT. This encodes CAWTKRGVGELFF.

V and J are TRBV5-5 and TRBJ1-2, with TRBD1 matching 8 bases. CDR1 is SGHKS and CDR2 is YYEKEE in the germline V gene (reference sequence). The CDR3 sequence is 14 residues long. The trim removed 5 bases at V and 1 base at J, leaving 4 bases unmatched. For the CDR3, the DNA is TGTGCCAGCAGTAGGGGACAGGTTAACTATGGCTACACCTTC. This gives the protein CASSRGQVNYGYTF.

This chain uses TRBV2 with TRBJ2-7, with D possibly matching TRBD1 (6 bases). This CDR3 has 14 amino acids. Germline CDR1 and CDR2: SNHLY and FYNNEI. V shed 7 bases and J shed 4 bases, with 17 bases lying between them. The CDR3 protein is CASTPDSHLYEQYF. DNA for the CDR3: TGTGCCAGCACTCCGGACAGCCACCTTTACGAGCAGTACTTC.